This T cell receptor (beta chain) is from a study of T cells in Graves' hyperthyroidism and ophthalmopathy. Study-level points and caveats: Stable hyperthyroidism was told apart from ophthalmopathy by a model built on 13 V-J features.

There were TCR beta CDR3 regions amplified from RNA transcripts. RT-PCR in the first round (using the HTBI primer set) targeted the TCR CDR3. One entry per CDR3 protein results from TCRdb running MiXCR on the multiplex PCR reads. The data show about 350,000 distinct CDR3 sequences, with about 18% seen just once and 3.7% held by the top ten. CDR3 size: 12 residues. V lost 4 bases and J lost 5, with 8 bases in between. Germline V gene lookup returns CDR1 SNHLY and CDR2 FYNNEI. In this sample, this clonotype turned up many times. The antigen is undetermined. A read error may be the cause here, since a much bigger clone is one base away.

What was sequenced was blood. The receptor was derived from a woman between 18 and 30 years old with Graves' hyperthyroidism. This chain connects TRBV2 to TRBJ2-5; TRBD2 is a possible D gene (6 bases). CDR3 in amino acids: CASSAAGETQYF. The CDR3 bases are TGTGCCAGCAGTGCCGCGGGGGAGACCCAGTACTTC.